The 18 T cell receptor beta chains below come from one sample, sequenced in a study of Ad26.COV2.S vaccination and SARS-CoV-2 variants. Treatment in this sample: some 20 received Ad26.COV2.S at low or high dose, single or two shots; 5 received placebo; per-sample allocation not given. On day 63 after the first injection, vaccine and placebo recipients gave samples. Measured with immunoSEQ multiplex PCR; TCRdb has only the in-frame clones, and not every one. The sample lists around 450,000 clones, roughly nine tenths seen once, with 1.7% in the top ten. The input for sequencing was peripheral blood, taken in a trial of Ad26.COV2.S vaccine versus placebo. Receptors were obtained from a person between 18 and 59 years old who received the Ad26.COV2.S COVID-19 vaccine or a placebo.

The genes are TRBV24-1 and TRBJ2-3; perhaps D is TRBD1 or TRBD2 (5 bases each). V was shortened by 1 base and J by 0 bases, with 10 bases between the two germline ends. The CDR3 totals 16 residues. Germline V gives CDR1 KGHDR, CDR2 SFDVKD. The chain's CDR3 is CATSDFVGPSTDTQYF. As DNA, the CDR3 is TGTGCCACCAGTGATTTCGTGGGACCTAGCACAGATACGCAGTATTTT.

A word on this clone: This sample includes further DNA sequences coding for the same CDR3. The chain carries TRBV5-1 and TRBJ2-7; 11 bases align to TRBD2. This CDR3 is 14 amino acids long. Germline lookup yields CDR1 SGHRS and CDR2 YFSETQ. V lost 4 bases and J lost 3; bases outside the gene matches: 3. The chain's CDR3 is CASSLGLADYEQYF. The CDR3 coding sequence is TGCGCCAGCAGCCTGGGACTAGCGGACTACGAGCAGTACTTC.

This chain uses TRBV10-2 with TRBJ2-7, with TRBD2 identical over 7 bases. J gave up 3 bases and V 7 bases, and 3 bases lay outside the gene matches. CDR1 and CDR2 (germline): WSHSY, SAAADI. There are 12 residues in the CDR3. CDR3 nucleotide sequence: TGCGCCAGCAAGGCTAGCGGCTACGAGCAGTACTTC. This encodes CASKASGYEQYF.

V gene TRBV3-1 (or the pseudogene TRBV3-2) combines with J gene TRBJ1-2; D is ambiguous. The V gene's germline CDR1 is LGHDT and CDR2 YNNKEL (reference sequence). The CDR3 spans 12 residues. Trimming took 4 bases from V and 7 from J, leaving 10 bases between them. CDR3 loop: CASSLGRSGYTF. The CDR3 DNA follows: TGTGCCAGCAGCCTCGGACGGTCTGGCTACACCTTC.

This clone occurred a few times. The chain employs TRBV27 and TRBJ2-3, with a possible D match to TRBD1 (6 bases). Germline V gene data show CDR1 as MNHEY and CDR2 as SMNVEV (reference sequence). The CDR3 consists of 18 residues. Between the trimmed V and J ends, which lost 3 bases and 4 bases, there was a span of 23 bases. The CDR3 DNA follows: TGTGCCAGCAGTTTCTCTACCTACCGGGCGTCAGGGGCAGATACGCAGTATTTT. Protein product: CASSFSTYRASGADTQYF.

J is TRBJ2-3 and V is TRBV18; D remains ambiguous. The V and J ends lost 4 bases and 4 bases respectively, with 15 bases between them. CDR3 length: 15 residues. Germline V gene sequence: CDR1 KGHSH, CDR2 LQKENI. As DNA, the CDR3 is TGTGCCAGCTCACTCAGTACGGTAGGGTCAGATACGCAGTATTTT. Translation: CASSLSTVGSDTQYF.

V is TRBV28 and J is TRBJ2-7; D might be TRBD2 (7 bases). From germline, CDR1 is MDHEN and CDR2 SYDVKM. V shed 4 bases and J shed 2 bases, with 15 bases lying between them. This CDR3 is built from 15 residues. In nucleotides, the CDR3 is TGTGCCAGCAGTTCCGACAGGAGCGGGGCCTACGAGCAGTACTTC. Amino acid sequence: CASSSDRSGAYEQYF. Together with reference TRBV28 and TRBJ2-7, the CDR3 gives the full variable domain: DVKVTQSSRYLVKRTGEKVFLECVQDMDHENMFWYRQDPGLGLRLIYFSYDVKMKEKGDIPEGYSVSREKKERFSLILESASTNQTSMYLCASSSDRSGAYEQYFGPGTRLTVT.

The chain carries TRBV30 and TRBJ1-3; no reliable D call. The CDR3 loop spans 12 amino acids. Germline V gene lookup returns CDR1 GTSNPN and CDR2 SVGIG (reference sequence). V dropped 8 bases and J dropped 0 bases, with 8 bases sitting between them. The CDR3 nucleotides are TGTGCCCGAAAGAGCTCTGGAAACACCATATATTTT. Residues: CARKSSGNTIYF.

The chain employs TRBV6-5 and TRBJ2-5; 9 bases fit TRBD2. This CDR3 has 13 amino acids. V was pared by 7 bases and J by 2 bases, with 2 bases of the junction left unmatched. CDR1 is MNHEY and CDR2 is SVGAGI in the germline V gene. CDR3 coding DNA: TGTGCCAGCATGACTAGCGGACAAGAGACCCAGTACTTC. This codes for CASMTSGQETQYF.

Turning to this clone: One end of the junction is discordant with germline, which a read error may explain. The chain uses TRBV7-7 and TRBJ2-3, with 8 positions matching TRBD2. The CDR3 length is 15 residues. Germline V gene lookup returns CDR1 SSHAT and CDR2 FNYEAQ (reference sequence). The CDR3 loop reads CASSLAPSGTDTQYF. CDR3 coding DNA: TGTGCTAGCAGCTTAGCGCCTAGCGGGACAGATACGCAGTATTTT.

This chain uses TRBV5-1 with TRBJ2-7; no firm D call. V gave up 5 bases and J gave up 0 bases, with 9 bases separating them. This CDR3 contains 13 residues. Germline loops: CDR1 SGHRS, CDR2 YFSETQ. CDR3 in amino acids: CASRGGSSYEQYF. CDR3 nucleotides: TGCGCCAGCAGAGGTGGTAGCTCCTACGAGCAGTACTTC.

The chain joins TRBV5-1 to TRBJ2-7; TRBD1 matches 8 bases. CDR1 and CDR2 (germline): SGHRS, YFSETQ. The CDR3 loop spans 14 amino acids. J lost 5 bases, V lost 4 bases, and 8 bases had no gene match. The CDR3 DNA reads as TGCGCCAGCAGCAGACTGACAGGGGTGGACGAGCAGTACTTC. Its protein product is CASSRLTGVDEQYF.

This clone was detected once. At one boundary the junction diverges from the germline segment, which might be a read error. CDR3 amino acids: CASSPRTGGETQYF. CDR3 bases: TGTGCTAGCAGCCCGAGGACAGGGGGAGAGACCCAGTACTTC. The chain joins TRBV7-7 to TRBJ2-5; the match to TRBD1 covers 10 bases. This CDR3 region has 14 residues. Germline values: CDR1 SSHAT, CDR2 FNYEAQ (reference sequence).

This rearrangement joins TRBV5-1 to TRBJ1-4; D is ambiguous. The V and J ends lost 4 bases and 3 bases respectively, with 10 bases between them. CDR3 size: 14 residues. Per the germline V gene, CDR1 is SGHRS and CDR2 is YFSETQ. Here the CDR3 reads CASSPGSPNEKLFF. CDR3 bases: TGCGCCAGCAGCCCGGGAAGCCCTAATGAAAAACTGTTTTTT.

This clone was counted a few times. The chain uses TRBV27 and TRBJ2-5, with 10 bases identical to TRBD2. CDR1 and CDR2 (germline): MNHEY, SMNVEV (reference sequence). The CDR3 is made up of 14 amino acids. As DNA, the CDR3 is TGTGTTACTCAAGCCGCTAGCGGGAGTGAGACCCAGTACTTC. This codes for CVTQAASGSETQYF.

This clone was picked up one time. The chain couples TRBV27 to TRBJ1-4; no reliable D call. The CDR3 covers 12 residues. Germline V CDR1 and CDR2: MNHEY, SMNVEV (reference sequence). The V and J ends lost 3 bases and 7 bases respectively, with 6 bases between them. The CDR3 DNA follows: TGTGCCAGCAGTTTCCCCGGTGAAAAACTGTTTTTT. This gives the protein CASSFPGEKLFF.

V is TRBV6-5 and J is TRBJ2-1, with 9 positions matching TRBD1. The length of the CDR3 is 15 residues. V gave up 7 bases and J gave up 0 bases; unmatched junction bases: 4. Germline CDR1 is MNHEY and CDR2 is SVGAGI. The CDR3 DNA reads TGTGCCAGCATCCGGGGACAGGGCTCCTACAATGAGCAGTTCTTC. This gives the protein CASIRGQGSYNEQFF.

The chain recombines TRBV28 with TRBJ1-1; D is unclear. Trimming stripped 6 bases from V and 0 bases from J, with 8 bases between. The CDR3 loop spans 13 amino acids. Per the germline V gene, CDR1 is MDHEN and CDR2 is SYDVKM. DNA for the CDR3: TGTGCCAGCAGCCCAGCCGTGAACACTGAAGCTTTCTTT. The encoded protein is CASSPAVNTEAFF.